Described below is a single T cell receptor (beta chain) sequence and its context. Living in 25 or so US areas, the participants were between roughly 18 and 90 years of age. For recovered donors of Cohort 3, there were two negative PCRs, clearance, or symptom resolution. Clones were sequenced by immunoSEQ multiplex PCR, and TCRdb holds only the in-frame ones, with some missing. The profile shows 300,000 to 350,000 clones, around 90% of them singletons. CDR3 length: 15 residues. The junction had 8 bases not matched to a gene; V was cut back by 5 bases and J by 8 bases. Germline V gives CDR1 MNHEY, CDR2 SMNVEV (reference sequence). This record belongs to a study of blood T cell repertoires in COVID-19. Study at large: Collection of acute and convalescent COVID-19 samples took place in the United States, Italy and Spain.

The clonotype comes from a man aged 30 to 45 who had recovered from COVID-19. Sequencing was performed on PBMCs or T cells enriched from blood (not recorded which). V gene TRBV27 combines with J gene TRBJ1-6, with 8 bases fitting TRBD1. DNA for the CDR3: TGTGCCAGCAGTAGTGACAGGGGAGAGTATTCACCCCTCCACTTT. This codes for CASSSDRGEYSPLHF.